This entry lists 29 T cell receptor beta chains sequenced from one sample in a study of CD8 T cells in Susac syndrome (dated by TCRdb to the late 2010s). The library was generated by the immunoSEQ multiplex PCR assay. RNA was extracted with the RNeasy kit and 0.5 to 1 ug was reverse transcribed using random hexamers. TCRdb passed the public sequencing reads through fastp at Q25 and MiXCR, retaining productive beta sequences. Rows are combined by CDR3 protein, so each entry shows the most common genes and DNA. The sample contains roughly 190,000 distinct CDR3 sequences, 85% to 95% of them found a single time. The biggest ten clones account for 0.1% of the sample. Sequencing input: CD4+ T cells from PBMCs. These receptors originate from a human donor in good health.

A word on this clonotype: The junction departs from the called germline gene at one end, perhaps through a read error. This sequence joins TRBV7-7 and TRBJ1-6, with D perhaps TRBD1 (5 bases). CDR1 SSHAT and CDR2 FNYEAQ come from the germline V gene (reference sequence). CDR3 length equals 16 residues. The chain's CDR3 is CASSTDIRLTGAPLHF. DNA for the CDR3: TGTGCTAGCAGCACAGATATAAGGCTCACGGGGGCACCCCTCCACTTT.

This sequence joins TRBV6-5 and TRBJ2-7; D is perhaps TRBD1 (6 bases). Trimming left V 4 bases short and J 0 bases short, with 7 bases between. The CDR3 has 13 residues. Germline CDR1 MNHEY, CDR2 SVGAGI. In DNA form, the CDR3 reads TGTGCCAGCAGTTTGACAGGCTCCTACGAGCAGTACTTC. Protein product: CASSLTGSYEQYF.

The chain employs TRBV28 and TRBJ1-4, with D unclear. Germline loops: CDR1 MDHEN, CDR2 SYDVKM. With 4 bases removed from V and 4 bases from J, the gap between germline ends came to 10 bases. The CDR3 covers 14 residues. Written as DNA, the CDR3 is TGTGCCAGCAGTTCCTATCGGGTTAATGAAAAACTGTTTTTT. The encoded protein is CASSSYRVNEKLFF.

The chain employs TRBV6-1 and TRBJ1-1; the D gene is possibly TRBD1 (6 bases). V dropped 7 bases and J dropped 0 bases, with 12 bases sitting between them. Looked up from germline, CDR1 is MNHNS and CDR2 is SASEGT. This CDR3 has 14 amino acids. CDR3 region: CASIEGGLNTEAFF. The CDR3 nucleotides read TGTGCCAGCATCGAGGGGGGGCTGAACACTGAAGCTTTCTTT.

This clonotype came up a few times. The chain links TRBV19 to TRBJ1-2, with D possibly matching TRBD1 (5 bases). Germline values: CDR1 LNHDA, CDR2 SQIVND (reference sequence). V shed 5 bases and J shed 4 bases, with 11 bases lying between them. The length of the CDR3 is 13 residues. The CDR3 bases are TGTGCCAGTAGTCCTCAGGGAGGCTATGGCTACACCTTC. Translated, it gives CASSPQGGYGYTF. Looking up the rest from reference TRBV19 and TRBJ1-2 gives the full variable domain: DGGITQSPKYLFRKEGQNVTLSCEQNLNHDAMYWYRQDPGQGLRLIYYSQIVNDFQKGDIAEGYSVSREKKESFPLTVTSAQKNPTAFYLCASSPQGGYGYTFGSGTRLTVV.

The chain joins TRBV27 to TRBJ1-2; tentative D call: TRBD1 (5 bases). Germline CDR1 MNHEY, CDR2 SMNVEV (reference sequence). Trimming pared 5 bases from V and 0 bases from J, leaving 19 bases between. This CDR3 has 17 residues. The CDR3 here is CASSPLTRTSANYGYTF. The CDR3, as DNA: TGTGCCAGCAGTCCACTAACCCGGACATCTGCTAACTATGGCTACACCTTC.

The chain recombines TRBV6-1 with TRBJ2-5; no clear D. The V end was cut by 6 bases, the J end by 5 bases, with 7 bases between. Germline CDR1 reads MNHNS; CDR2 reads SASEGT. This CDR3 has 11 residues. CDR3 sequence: CASSLSETQYF. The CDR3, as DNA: TGTGCCAGCAGCCTTAGCGAGACCCAGTACTTC.

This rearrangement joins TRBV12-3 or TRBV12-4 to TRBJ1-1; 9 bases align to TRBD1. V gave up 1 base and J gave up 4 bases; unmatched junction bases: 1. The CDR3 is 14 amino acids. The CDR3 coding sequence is TGTGCCAGCAGTTTAGACAGGGGGCGCACTGAAGCTTTCTTT. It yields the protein CASSLDRGRTEAFF.

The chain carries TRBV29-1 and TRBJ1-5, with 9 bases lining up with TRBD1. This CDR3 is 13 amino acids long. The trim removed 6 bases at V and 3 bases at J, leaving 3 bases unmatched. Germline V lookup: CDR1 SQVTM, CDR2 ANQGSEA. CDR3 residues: CSVGQGLNQPQHF. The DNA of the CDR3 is TGCAGCGTGGGACAGGGTCTCAATCAGCCCCAGCATTTT.

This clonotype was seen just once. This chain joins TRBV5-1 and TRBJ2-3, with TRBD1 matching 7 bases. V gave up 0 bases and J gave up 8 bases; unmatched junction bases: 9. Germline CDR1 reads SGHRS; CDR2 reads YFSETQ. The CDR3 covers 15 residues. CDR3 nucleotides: TGCGCCAGCAGCTTGGCCGGGACAGCTTGGGGTACGCAGTATTTT. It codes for CASSLAGTAWGTQYF.

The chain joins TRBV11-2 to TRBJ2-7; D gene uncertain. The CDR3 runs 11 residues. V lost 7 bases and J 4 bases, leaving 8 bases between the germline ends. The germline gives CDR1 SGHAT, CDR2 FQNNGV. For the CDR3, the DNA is TGTGCCAGCACCGTGGGTTACGAGCAGTACTTC. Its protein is CASTVGYEQYF. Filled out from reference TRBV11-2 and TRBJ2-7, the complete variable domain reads EAGVAQSPRYKIIEKRQSVAFWCNPISGHATLYWYQQILGQGPKLLIQFQNNGVVDDSQLPKDRFSAERLKGVDSTLKIQPAKLEDSAVYLCASTVGYEQYFGPGTRLTVT.

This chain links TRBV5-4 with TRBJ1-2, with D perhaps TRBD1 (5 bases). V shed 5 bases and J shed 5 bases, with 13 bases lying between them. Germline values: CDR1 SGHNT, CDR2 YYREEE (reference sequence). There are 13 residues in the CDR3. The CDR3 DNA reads TGTGCCAGCAGAGCCGGGACCGAGTATGGCTACACCTTC. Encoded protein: CASRAGTEYGYTF.

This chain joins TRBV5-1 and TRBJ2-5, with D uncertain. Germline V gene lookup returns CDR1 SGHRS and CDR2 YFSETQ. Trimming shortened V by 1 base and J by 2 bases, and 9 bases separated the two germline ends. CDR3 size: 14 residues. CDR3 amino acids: CASSLTEVQETQYF. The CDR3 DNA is TGCGCCAGCAGCTTGACAGAAGTGCAAGAGACCCAGTACTTC. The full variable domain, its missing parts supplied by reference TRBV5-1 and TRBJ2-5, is KAGVTQTPRYLIKTRGQQVTLSCSPISGHRSVSWYQQTPGQGLQFLFEYFSETQRNKGNFPGRFSGRQFSNSRSEMNVSTLELGDSALYLCASSLTEVQETQYFGPGTRLLVL.

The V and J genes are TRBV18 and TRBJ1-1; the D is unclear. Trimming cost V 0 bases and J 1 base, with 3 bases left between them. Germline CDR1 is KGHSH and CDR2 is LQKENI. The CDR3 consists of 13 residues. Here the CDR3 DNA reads TGTGCCAGCTCACCACCAAAGAACACTGAAGCTTTCTTT. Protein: CASSPPKNTEAFF.

CDR3 in DNA: TGTGCCACCTCTAGCGGGGTTTTTTACAATGAGCAGTTCTTC. This sequence encodes CATSSGVFYNEQFF. V gene TRBV3-1 combines with J gene TRBJ2-1, with 9 bases identical to TRBD2. Germline V CDR1 and CDR2: LGHDT, YNNKEL (reference sequence). This CDR3 has 14 amino acids. The ends lost 10 bases at V and 4 bases at J; junction bases unmatched: 8.

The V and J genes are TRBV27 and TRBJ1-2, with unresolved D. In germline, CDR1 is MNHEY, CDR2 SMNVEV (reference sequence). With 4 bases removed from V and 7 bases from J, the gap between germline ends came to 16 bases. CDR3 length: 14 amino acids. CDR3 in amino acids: CASSSAGFGSGYTF. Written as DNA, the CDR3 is TGTGCCAGCAGTTCGGCCGGGTTTGGTTCTGGCTACACCTTC.

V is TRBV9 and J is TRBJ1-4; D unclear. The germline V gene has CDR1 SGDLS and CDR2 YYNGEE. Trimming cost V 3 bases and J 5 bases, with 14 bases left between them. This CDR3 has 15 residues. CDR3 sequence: CASSGHSLSNEKLFF. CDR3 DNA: TGTGCCAGCAGCGGACACAGTTTATCCAATGAAAAACTGTTTTTT.

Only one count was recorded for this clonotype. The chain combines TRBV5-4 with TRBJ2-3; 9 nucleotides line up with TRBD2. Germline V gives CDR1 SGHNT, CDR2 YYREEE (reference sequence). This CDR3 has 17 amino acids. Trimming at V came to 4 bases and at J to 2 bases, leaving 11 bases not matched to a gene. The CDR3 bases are TGTGCCAGCAGCCCCGCAGGGAGCGGGGGGTACACAGATACGCAGTATTTT. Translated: CASSPAGSGGYTDTQYF.

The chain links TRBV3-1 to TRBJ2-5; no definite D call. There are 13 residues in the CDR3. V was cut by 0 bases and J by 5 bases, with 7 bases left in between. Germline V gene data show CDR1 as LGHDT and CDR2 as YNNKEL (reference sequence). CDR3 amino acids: CASSQDIWETQYF. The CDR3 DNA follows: TGTGCCAGCAGCCAAGATATCTGGGAGACCCAGTACTTC.

The CDR3 DNA reads as TGTGCCAGCAGGTCAAACCGAAACCTTCGGCCCCAGCATTTT. It encodes CASRSNRNLRPQHF. The V call is TRBV6-2 or TRBV6-3, the J call TRBJ1-5; D is undetermined. Germline lookup yields CDR1 MNHEY and CDR2 SVGEGT. This CDR3 has 14 amino acids. V gave up 6 bases and J gave up 9 bases, with 18 bases separating them.

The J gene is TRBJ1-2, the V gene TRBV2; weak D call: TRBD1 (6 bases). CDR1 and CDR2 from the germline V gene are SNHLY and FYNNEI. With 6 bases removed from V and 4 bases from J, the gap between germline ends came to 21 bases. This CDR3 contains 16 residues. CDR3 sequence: CASRAVIDRRGYGYTF. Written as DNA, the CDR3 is TGTGCCAGCAGGGCAGTCATCGACAGGCGGGGCTATGGCTACACCTTC.

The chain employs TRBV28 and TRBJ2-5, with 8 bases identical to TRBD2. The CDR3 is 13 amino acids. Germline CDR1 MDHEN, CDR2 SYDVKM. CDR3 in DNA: TGTGCTACCACGGCTCTGCGGGGGGTGACCCAGTACTTC. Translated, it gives CATTALRGVTQYF.

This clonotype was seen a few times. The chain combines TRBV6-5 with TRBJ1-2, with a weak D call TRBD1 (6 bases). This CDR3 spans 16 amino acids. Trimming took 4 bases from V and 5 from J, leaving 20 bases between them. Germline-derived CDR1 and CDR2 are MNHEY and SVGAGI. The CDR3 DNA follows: TGTGCCAGCAGTTCCCCGGTGGGGGGCGCTGGATATGGCTACACCTTC. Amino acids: CASSSPVGGAGYGYTF.

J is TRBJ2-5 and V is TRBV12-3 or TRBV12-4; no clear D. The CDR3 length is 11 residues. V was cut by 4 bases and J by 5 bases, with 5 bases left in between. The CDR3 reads CASSSMETQYF. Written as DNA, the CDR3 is TGTGCCAGCAGTTCTATGGAGACCCAGTACTTC.

CDR3 sequence (DNA): TGTGCCATCAGCCCCGGGCCACCAGGGACACCCCTCCACTTT. Amino acid sequence: CAISPGPPGTPLHF. This chain uses TRBV10-3 with TRBJ1-6; D is perhaps TRBD1 (5 bases). CDR3 size: 14 residues. The V gene's germline CDR1 is ENHRY and CDR2 SYGVKD. Trimming took off 6 bases at V and 11 bases at J, with 17 bases between the two ends.

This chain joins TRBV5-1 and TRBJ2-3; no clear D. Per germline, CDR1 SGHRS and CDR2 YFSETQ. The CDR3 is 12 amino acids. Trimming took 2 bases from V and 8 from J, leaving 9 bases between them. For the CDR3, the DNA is TGCGCCAGCAGCTTCGAACGGGCTACGCAGTATTTT. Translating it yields CASSFERATQYF.

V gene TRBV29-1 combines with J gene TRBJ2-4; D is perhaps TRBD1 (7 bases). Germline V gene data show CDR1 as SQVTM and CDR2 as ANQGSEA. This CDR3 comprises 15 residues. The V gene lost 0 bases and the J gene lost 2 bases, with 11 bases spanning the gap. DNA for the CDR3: TGCAGCGTTGAAGAACGGAGGGGGCCCAAAAACATTCAGTACTTC. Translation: CSVEERRGPKNIQYF.

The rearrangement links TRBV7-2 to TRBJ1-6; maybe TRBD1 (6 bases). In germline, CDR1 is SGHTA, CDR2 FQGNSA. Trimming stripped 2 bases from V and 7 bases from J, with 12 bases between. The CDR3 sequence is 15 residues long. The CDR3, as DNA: TGTGCCAGCAGCTTAATGGGGGCCGACAATTCACCCCTCCACTTT. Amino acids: CASSLMGADNSPLHF.

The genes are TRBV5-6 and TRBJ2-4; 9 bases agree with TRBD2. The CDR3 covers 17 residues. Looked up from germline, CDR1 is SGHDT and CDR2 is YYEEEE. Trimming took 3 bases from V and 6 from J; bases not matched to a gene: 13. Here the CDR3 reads CASSSPGRGGFGNIQYF. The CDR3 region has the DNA TGTGCCAGCAGCTCCCCGGGGCGGGGGGGGTTTGGAAACATTCAGTACTTC.